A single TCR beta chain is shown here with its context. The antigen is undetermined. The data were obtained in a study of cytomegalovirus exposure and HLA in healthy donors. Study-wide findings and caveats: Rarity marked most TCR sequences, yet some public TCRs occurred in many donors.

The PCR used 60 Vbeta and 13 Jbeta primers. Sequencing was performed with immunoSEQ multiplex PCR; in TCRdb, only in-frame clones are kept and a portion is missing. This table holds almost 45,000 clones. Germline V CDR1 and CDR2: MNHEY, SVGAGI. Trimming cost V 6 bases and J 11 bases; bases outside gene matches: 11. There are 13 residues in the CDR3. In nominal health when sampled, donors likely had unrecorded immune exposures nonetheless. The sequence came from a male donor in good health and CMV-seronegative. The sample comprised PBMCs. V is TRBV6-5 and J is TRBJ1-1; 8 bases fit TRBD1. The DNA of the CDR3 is TGTGCCAGCAGAATCCAGGGGGCGCAGCGGGCTTTCTTT. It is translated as CASRIQGAQRAFF.